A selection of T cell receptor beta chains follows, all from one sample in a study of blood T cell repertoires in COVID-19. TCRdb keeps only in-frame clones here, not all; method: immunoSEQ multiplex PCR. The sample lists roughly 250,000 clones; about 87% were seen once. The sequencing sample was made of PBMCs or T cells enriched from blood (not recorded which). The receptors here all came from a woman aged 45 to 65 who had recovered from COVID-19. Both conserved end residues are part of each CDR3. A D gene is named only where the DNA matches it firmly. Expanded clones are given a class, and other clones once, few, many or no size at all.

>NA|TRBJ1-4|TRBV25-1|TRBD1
CASTRGEKLFF
TGTGCCAGCACCAGGGGGGAAAAACTGTTTTTT
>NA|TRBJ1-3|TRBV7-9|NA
CASSRDRHSGNTIYF
TGTGCCAGCAGCCGAGACAGGCACTCTGGAAACACCATATATTTT
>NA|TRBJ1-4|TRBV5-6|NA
CASSSGRDRKKLFF
TGTGCCAGCAGCTCCGGCCGGGATCGAAAAAAACTGTTTTTT
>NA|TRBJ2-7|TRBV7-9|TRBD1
CASSLDRASIHEQYF
TGTGCCAGCAGCCTCGACAGGGCGAGTATCCACGAGCAGTACTTC
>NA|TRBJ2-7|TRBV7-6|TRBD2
CASSLVGSSGTTYEQYF
TGTGCCAGCAGCTTAGTAGGCAGTAGCGGGACGACCTACGAGCAGTACTTC
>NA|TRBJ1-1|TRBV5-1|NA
CASSLDGAPNTEAFF
TGCGCCAGCAGCTTAGATGGGGCACCGAACACTGAAGCTTTCTTT
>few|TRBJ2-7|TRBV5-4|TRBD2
CASSSRLAGSYEQYF
TGTGCCAGCAGCTCGAGACTAGCGGGGTCCTACGAGCAGTACTTC
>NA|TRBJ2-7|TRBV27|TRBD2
CASSLRESYEQYF
TGTGCCAGCAGTTTGCGGGAGAGCTACGAGCAGTACTTC
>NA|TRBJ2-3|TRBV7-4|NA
CASSLGGTDTQYF
TGTGCCAGCAGCTTAGGCGGCACAGATACGCAGTATTTT
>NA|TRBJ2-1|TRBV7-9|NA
CASSFSGQSYNEQFF
TGTGCCAGCAGCTTTAGCGGCCAGTCCTACAATGAGCAGTTCTTC
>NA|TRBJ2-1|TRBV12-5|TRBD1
CASGSIQGAQNEQFF
TGTGCTAGTGGTTCGATACAGGGGGCGCAAAATGAGCAGTTCTTC
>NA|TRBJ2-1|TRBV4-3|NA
CASARERAGEQFF
TGCGCCAGCGCCAGAGAAAGGGCGGGTGAGCAGTTCTTC
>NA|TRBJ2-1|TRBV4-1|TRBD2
CASSQVIAGGGYNEQFF
TGCGCCAGCAGCCAAGTAATAGCGGGAGGGGGATACAATGAGCAGTTCTTC
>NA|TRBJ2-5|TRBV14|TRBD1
CASSQEGDRGPISCKETQYF
TGTGCCAGCAGCCAAGAGGGGGACAGGGGGCCTATTTCCTGTAAAGAGACCCAGTACTTC
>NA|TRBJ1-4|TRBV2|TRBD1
CASSEPAGTGGEKLFF
TGTGCCAGCAGTGAACCGGCCGGGACAGGGGGTGAAAAACTGTTTTTT
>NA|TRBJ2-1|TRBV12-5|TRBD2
CASGLVLGSREGYNEQFF
TGTGCTAGTGGTTTGGTACTAGGGTCGCGGGAGGGGTACAATGAGCAGTTCTTC
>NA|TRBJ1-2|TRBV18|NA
CASSTNRETNYGYTF
TGTGCCAGCTCAACCAACAGGGAGACTAACTATGGCTACACCTTC
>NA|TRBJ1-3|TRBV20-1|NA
CSARGQDTIYF
TGCAGTGCTAGAGGACAGGACACCATATATTTT
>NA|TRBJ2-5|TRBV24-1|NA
CATSDRRGETQYF
TGTGCCACCAGTGACCGCAGGGGAGAGACCCAGTACTTC
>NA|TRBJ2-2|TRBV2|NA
CASSEIGSGTTWGELFF
TGTGCCAGCAGTGAGATCGGTAGCGGAACCACCTGGGGGGAGCTGTTTTTT
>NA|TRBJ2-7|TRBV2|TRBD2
CASKHSGDLQQYF
TGTGCCAGCAAACATAGCGGGGATCTCCAGCAGTACTTC
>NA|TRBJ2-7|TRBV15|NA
CATSRGTIAVRGEQYF
TGTGCCACCAGCAGAGGAACAATAGCGGTTAGGGGCGAGCAGTACTTC
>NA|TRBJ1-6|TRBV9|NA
CASSVASERINSPLHF
TGTGCCAGCAGCGTAGCGTCAGAACGAATTAATTCACCCCTCCACTTT
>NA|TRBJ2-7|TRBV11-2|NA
CASSLDGGRQAPYEQYF
TGTGCCAGCAGCTTAGATGGGGGTAGACAGGCACCCTACGAGCAGTACTTC
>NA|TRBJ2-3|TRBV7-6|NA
CATAGASASTDTQYF
TGTGCCACCGCCGGGGCTAGCGCAAGCACAGATACGCAGTATTTT
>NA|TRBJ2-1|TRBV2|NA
CASSGDSYNEQFF
TGTGCCAGCAGCGGGGACTCCTACAATGAGCAGTTCTTC
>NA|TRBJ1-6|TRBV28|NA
CASSRDSNSPLHF
TGTGCCAGCAGCCGCGACAGTAATTCACCCCTCCACTTT
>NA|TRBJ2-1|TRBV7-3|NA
CASSSDRSSYNEQFF
TGTGCCAGCAGCTCCGACAGAAGCTCCTACAATGAGCAGTTCTTC
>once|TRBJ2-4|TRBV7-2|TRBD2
CASSPAGSAKNIQYF
TGTGCCAGCAGCCCAGCGGGATCTGCCAAAAACATTCAGTACTTC
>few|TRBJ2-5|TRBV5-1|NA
CASSLGGQETQYF
TGCGCCAGCAGCTTGGGAGGGCAAGAGACCCAGTACTTC
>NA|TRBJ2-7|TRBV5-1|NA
CASSLGGPNSYEQYF
TGCGCCAGCAGCTTGGGCGGGCCTAACTCCTACGAGCAGTACTTC
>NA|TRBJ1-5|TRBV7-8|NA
CASSRPGGQPQHF
TGTGCCAGCAGCCGCCCCGGGGGACAGCCCCAGCATTTT
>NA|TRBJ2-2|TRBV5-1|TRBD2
CASSTGTSGNTGELFF
TGCGCCAGCAGCACCGGGACTAGCGGGAACACCGGGGAGCTGTTTTTT
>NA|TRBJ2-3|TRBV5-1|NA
CASSPGHRLSTDTQYF
TGCGCCAGCAGCCCCGGACACCGACTTAGCACAGATACGCAGTATTTT
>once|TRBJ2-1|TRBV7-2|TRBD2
CASSPRTSGYYNEQFF
TGTGCCAGCAGCCCCCGGACTAGCGGATACTACAATGAGCAGTTCTTC
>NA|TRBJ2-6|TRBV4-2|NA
CASSPGTAGSGANVLTF
TGTGCCAGCAGCCCCGGCACCGCAGGCTCTGGGGCCAACGTCCTGACTTTC
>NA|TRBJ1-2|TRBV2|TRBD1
CASSPTGGGGYTF
TGTGCCAGCAGTCCGACAGGGGGGGGTGGCTACACCTTC
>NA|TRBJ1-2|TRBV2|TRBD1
CATDRDNYGYTF
TGTGCCACCGACAGGGATAACTATGGCTACACCTTC
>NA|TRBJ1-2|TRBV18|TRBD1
CASSPSIDRGYRGYTF
TGTGCCAGCTCACCATCTATAGACAGGGGGTATCGTGGCTACACCTTC
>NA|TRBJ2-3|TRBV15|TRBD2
CATSRESGSGADTQYF
TGTGCCACCAGCAGAGAAAGCGGGAGTGGGGCAGATACGCAGTATTTT
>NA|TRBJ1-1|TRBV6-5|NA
CASRGPQEMAFF
TGTGCCAGCAGAGGTCCACAGGAGATGGCTTTCTTT
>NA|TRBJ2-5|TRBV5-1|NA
CASSLGLVGQETQYF
TGCGCCAGCAGCTTGGGACTAGTGGGGCAAGAGACCCAGTACTTC
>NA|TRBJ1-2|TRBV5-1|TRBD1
CASNPTGGGGINGYTF
TGCGCCAGCAACCCTACAGGGGGCGGAGGAATAAATGGCTACACCTTC